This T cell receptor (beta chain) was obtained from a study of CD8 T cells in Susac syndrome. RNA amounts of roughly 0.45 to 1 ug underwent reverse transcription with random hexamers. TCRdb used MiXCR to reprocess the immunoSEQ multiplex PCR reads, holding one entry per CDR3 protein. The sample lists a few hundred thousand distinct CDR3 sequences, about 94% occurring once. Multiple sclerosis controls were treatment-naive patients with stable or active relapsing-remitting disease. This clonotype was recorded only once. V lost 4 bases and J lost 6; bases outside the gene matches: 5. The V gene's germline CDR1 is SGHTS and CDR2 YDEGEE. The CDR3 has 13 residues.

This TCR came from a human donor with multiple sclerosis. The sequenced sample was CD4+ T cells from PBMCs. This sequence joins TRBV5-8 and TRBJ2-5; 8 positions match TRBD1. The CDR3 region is CASSRGQGKTQYF. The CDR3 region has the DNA TGTGCCAGCAGCCGCGGACAGGGAAAGACCCAGTACTTC.